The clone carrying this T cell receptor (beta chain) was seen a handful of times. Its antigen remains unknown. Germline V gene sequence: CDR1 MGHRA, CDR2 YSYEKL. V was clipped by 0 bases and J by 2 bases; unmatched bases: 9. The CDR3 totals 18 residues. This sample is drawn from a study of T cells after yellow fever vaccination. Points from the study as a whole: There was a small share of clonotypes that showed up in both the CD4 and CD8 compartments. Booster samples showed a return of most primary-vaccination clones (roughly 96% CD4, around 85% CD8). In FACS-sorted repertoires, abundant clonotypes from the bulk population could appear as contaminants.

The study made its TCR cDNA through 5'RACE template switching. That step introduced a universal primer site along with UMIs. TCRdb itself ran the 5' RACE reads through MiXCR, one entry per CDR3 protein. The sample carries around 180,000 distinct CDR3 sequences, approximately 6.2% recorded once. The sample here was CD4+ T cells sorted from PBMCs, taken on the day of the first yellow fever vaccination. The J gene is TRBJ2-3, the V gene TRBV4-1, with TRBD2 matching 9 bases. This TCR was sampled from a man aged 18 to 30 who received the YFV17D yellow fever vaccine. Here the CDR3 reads CASSQEAASGAYTDTQYF. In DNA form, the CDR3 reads TGCGCCAGCAGCCAAGAGGCCGCTAGCGGGGCTTACACAGATACGCAGTATTTT.